Listed below are T cell receptor beta chains from one sample, sequenced in a study of control samples from healthy donors and cancer patients. Method: immunoSEQ multiplex PCR; TCRdb's copy keeps in-frame clones and lacks some. The sample records 260,000 or so clones, more than 65% being singletons. Source material: PBMCs. Receptors were obtained from a woman between 55 and 75 years old with lung cancer. The CDR3 runs from the conserved cysteine through the conserved F or W. A D gene is named only where the DNA matches it firmly. The listing skips clone size in some rows; elsewhere it reads once, few, many or a size class.

TRBD1 TRBJ2-5 TRBV28 14 . CASGTGGAQETQYF TGTGCCAGCGGGACAGGGGGCGCTCAGGAGACCCAGTACTTC
TRBD2 TRBJ2-3 TRBV7-2 15 . CASSGTSGIIHTQYF TGTGCCAGCAGCGGCACTAGCGGGATCATACATACGCAGTATTTT
TRBD1 TRBJ1-5 TRBV29-1 14 . CSVGAVGGGGPQHF TGCAGCGTTGGAGCTGTCGGAGGGGGCGGGCCCCAGCATTTT
. TRBJ1-6 TRBV28 16 . CASSPRWGSYNSPLHF TGTGCCAGCAGTCCCCGGTGGGGCTCCTATAATTCACCCCTCCACTTT
. TRBJ2-7 TRBV4-1 14 . CASSPQGGGYEQYF TGCGCCAGCAGCCCGCAGGGAGGGGGCTACGAGCAGTACTTC
. TRBJ2-4 TRBV19 14 once CASSIGQIKNIQYF TGTGCCAGTAGTATAGGGCAGATCAAAAACATTCAGTACTTC
. TRBJ2-5 TRBV5-1 13 . CASSLSAPETQYF TGCGCCAGCAGCTTGAGTGCCCCAGAGACCCAGTACTTC
TRBD1 TRBJ2-7 TRBV9 15 . CASRGTGGRSYEQYF TGTGCCAGCAGAGGGACAGGGGGAAGGTCCTACGAGCAGTACTTC
. TRBJ1-1 TRBV7-3 13 . CASSLRMNTEAFF TGTGCCAGCAGCCTACGGATGAACACTGAAGCTTTCTTT
. TRBJ1-2 TRBV5-5 11 few CATTGGNQDTF TGTGCCACCACTGGAGGCAACCAGGACACCTTC
. TRBJ1-1 TRBV21-1 15 . CARDRDRCMYTEAFF TGTGCCAGAGACCGGGACAGGTGTATGTACACTGAAGCTTTCTTT
. TRBJ2-7 TRBV7-8 14 . CASSLSGRGGEQYF TGTGCCAGCAGCTTATCGGGCAGGGGTGGGGAGCAGTACTTC
. TRBJ2-1 TRBV3-1/TRBV3-2 15 . CASSQGGTDNNEQFF TGTGCCAGCAGCCAGGGGGGGACAGACAACAATGAGCAGTTCTTC
TRBD1 TRBJ2-7 TRBV5-1 12 . CATGTGPYEQYF TGCGCCACCGGGACAGGACCCTACGAGCAGTACTTC
TRBD1 TRBJ2-2 TRBV5-1 16 . CASSYWTGRNTGELFF TGCGCCAGCAGCTACTGGACAGGGAGAAACACCGGGGAGCTGTTTTTT
. TRBJ1-4 TRBV2 14 . CASRRQATNEKLFF TGTGCCAGCAGGAGACAAGCAACTAATGAAAAACTGTTTTTT
TRBD2 TRBJ2-1 TRBV5-1 21 . CASSSPRSTSGRAYSYNEQFF TGCGCCAGCAGCTCCCCTCGTTCTACTAGCGGGAGGGCCTATTCCTACAATGAGCAGTTCTTC
. TRBJ1-2 TRBV11-2 14 . CASSLWVQMDGYTF TGTGCCAGCAGCTTATGGGTACAGATGGATGGCTACACCTTC
. TRBJ2-5 TRBV6-5 14 few CASSYSPLYRTQYF TGTGCCAGCAGTTACTCCCCTCTGTATAGAACCCAGTACTTC
. TRBJ1-5 TRBV6-5 15 few CASKMLAGDNQPQHF TGTGCCAGCAAGATGTTAGCGGGAGACAATCAGCCCCAGCATTTT
TRBD1 TRBJ2-3 TRBV29-1 14 . CSVDGTGGTDTQYF TGCAGCGTTGACGGGACAGGGGGCACAGATACGCAGTATTTT
. TRBJ1-5 TRBV2 15 once CASSEVGLSNQPQHF TGTGCCAGCAGTGAAGTGGGGTTAAGCAATCAGCCCCAGCATTTT
. TRBJ1-5 TRBV7-9 16 . CASSPTGGALGMPQHF TGTGCCAGCAGCCCCACCGGCGGGGCTTTGGGTATGCCCCAGCATTTT
. TRBJ2-3 TRBV12-3/TRBV12-4 12 . CASSLVADTQYF TGTGCCAGCAGTTTAGTTGCAGATACGCAGTATTTT
. TRBJ1-2 TRBV11-2 13 . CASSIDSPYGYTF TGTGCCAGCAGTATCGACAGCCCCTATGGCTACACCTTC
. TRBJ1-3 TRBV28 14 . CASSWGSGPNTIYF TGTGCCAGCAGTTGGGGTAGTGGGCCAAACACCATATATTTT
. TRBJ1-2 TRBV18 14 . CASSPEGTGNGYTF TGTGCCAGCTCACCCGAGGGGACGGGAAATGGCTACACCTTC
TRBD1 TRBJ2-3 TRBV3-1/TRBV3-2 18 . CASSQSGGGSWGTDTQYF TGTGCCAGCAGCCAATCAGGGGGTGGGTCTTGGGGCACAGATACGCAGTATTTT
. TRBJ2-3 TRBV18 18 few CASSPRVRLELHTDTQYF TGTGCCAGCTCACCCCGCGTTAGGTTGGAGCTGCACACAGATACGCAGTATTTT
. TRBJ2-3 TRBV28 11 . CASSLRDTQYF TGTGCCAGCAGTTTGAGGGATACGCAGTATTTT
. TRBJ2-1 TRBV7-3 15 . CASSLQGVVDNEQFF TGTGCCAGCAGCTTACAGGGAGTTGTTGACAATGAGCAGTTCTTC
. TRBJ1-2 TRBV29-1 11 once CSATENYGYTF TGCAGCGCGACAGAAAACTATGGCTACACCTTC
TRBD2 TRBJ2-5 TRBV6-5 15 once CASSYSSGGQETQYF TGTGCCAGCAGTTACTCTAGCGGGGGTCAAGAGACCCAGTACTTC
. TRBJ1-2 TRBV20-1 11 . CSARVGRGYTF TGCAGTGCTAGAGTAGGGCGAGGCTACACCTTC
. TRBJ2-7 TRBV6-6 13 . CASRGGGSYEQYF TGTGCCAGCAGGGGCGGCGGCTCCTACGAGCAGTACTTC
. TRBJ1-2 TRBV5-1 13 . CASRGEANYGYTF TGCGCCAGCAGGGGTGAGGCCAACTATGGCTACACCTTC
. TRBJ1-2 TRBV19 13 . CASSIEVVGGYTF TGTGCCAGTAGTATTGAGGTTGTCGGTGGCTACACCTTC
. TRBJ1-5 TRBV2 13 . CASSVSSYQPQHF TGTGCCAGCAGTGTATCCAGCTATCAGCCCCAGCATTTT
. TRBJ1-6 TRBV27 16 . CASSPEGTGARSPLHF TGTGCCAGCAGTCCCGAGGGCACCGGGGCTCGTTCACCCCTCCACTTT
. TRBJ1-2 TRBV6-4 14 . CASSASTGSYGYTF TGTGCCAGCAGTGCAAGTACAGGGAGCTATGGCTACACCTTC
. TRBJ2-3 TRBV28 11 . CASRSTDTQYF TGTGCCAGCAGGTCCACAGATACGCAGTATTTT
. TRBJ2-1 TRBV4-2 13 . CASSQGQLGEQFF TGTGCCAGCAGCCAAGGACAGTTGGGTGAGCAGTTCTTC
. TRBJ1-2 TRBV7-3 18 . CASSLYPGADRMVGGYTF TGTGCCAGCAGCTTATATCCGGGGGCTGACCGGATGGTCGGTGGCTACACCTTC
TRBD1 TRBJ2-7 TRBV28 15 . CASSSGTVTAYEQYF TGTGCCAGCAGTTCCGGGACAGTAACCGCCTACGAGCAGTACTTC
. TRBJ1-4 TRBV27 15 . CASSTRGPGNEKLFF TGTGCCAGCAGTACGAGGGGTCCTGGTAATGAAAAACTGTTTTTT
. TRBJ1-4 TRBV10-3 14 . CAISDPIEGEKLFF TGTGCCATCAGTGACCCCATCGAGGGGGAAAAACTGTTTTTT
. TRBJ2-2 TRBV19 15 few CASSIQTPNTGELFF TGTGCCAGTAGTATTCAGACACCGAACACCGGGGAGCTGTTTTTT
TRBD1 TRBJ2-7 TRBV5-1 16 . CASSRAQGGSSYEQYF TGCGCCAGCAGCCGGGCCCAAGGGGGCAGCTCCTACGAGCAGTACTTC
. TRBJ2-1 TRBV29-1 18 . CSVRKGTGLGFSRNEQFF TGCAGCGTCAGGAAAGGAACCGGGTTGGGGTTCAGTCGGAATGAGCAGTTCTTC
TRBD2 TRBJ2-2 TRBV2 15 . CASSRLAGNTGELFF TGTGCCAGCAGTCGACTAGCGGGTAACACCGGGGAGCTGTTTTTT
TRBD2 TRBJ2-3 TRBV10-2 18 . CASSERWGGRVSTDTQYF TGCGCCAGCAGTGAGAGGTGGGGCGGGAGGGTTAGCACAGATACGCAGTATTTT
. TRBJ1-5 TRBV3-1/TRBV3-2 12 . CASSQGAGSQHF TGTGCCAGCAGCCAGGGGGCGGGGTCCCAGCATTTT
. TRBJ1-2 TRBV7-2 15 . CASSQRTAVNYGYTF TGTGCCAGCAGCCAGCGGACAGCTGTTAACTATGGCTACACCTTC